Below, 8 T cell receptor beta chains from the same sample are listed, as sequenced in a study of cytomegalovirus exposure and HLA in healthy donors. The PCR used 60 Vbeta and 13 Jbeta primers. Produced via immunoSEQ multiplex PCR; TCRdb's table is partial and in-frame only. Of around 120,000 clones listed, roughly 78% are singletons. Sequenced: PBMCs. The origin of the receptors is a woman aged 40 to 55 in good health and CMV-seronegative.

CDR3 nucleotides: TGCGCCAGCAGACTACCGACGCTCAATGAGCAGTTCTTC. Residues: CASRLPTLNEQFF. The chain uses TRBV5-1 and TRBJ2-1; D gene unclear. This CDR3 has 13 amino acids. Trimming removed 5 bases at V and 6 bases at J, with 12 bases between. Germline assignment: CDR1 SGHRS and CDR2 YFSETQ.

The chain carries TRBV4-1 and TRBJ2-5; 8 nucleotides agree with TRBD2. From germline, CDR1 is MGHRA and CDR2 YSYEKL. There are 15 residues in the CDR3. Losses at the gene ends were 1 base for V and 5 bases for J; bases not matched to a gene: 6. The CDR3 coding sequence is TGCGCCAGCAGCCAAGGGCGGGGGGTTGAGGAGACCCAGTACTTC. It yields the protein CASSQGRGVEETQYF.

The genes are TRBV15 and TRBJ2-7; 12 nucleotides match TRBD1. V lost 4 bases to trimming and J lost 3 bases; unmatched junction nucleotides: 4. Germline lookup yields CDR1 LNHNV and CDR2 YYDKDF (reference sequence). This CDR3 region has 15 residues. The CDR3: CATSIGTGGGYEQYF. In nucleotides, the CDR3 is TGTGCCACCAGCATAGGGACAGGGGGCGGCTACGAGCAGTACTTC.

This CDR3 is CASSQGGQGLGGANVLTF. The CDR3 nucleotides are TGTGCCAGCAGCCAGGGGGGACAGGGGTTGGGCGGGGCCAACGTCCTGACTTTC. The chain joins TRBV7-3 to TRBJ2-6; TRBD1 matches at 10 bases. V lost 5 bases, J lost 4 bases, and 11 bases stayed unmatched. Germline-derived CDR1 and CDR2 are SGHTA and FQGTGA. The CDR3 runs 18 residues. The entire variable domain, with the rest obtained from reference TRBV7-3 and TRBJ2-6, is as follows: GAGVSQTPSNKVTEKGKYVELRCDPISGHTALYWYRQSLGQGPEFLIYFQGTGAADDSGLPNDRFFAVRPEGSVSTLKIQRTERGDSAVYLCASSQGGQGLGGANVLTFGAGSRLTVL.

The rearrangement links TRBV28 to TRBJ2-5; a possible D gene is TRBD2 (5 bases). The V end was cut by 2 bases, the J end by 11 bases, with 12 bases between. This CDR3 is built from 12 residues. Germline V gives CDR1 MDHEN, CDR2 SYDVKM. CDR3 nucleotide sequence: TGTGCCAGCAGTTTAAAAAAAACGGGGCAGTACTTC. This encodes CASSLKKTGQYF.

V usage is TRBV2 and J usage is TRBJ2-5; D uncertain. This CDR3 has 11 residues. In germline, CDR1 is SNHLY, CDR2 FYNNEI. The germline V and J ends were trimmed by 6 bases and 2 bases, with 4 bases remaining between them. The CDR3 nucleotides read TGTGCCAGCAGCCCTCAAGAGACCCAGTACTTC. Residues: CASSPQETQYF. Variable domain in full (rest from reference TRBV2 and TRBJ2-5): EPEVTQTPSHQVTQMGQEVILRCVPISNHLYFYWYRQILGQKVEFLVSFYNNEISEKSEIFDDQFSVERPDGSNFTLKIRSTKLEDSAMYFCASSPQETQYFGPGTRLLVL.

This chain links TRBV6-5 with TRBJ2-5, with TRBD1 matching 10 bases. V lost 0 bases to trimming and J lost 2 bases; unmatched junction nucleotides: 3. CDR1 and CDR2 from the germline V gene are MNHEY and SVGAGI. The CDR3 is 16 residues long. CDR3 coding DNA: TGTGCCAGCAGTTACTCCCGGACAGGGGGACAAGAGACCCAGTACTTC. It is translated as CASSYSRTGGQETQYF.

V usage is TRBV9 and J usage is TRBJ2-7, with D maybe TRBD1 (6 bases). V dropped 4 bases and J dropped 0 bases, with 17 bases sitting between them. The CDR3 loop spans 16 amino acids. In germline, CDR1 is SGDLS, CDR2 YYNGEE. CDR3: CASSPRPTGSSYEQYF. CDR3 nucleotides: TGTGCCAGCAGCCCCCGCCCTACAGGGAGCTCCTACGAGCAGTACTTC.